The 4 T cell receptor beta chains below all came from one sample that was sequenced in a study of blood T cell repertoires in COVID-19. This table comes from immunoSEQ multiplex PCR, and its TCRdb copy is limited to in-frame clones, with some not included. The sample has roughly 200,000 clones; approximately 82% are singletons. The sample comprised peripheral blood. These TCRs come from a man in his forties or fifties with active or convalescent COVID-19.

The CDR3 nucleotides read TGTGCAAGTCGCCCCCAGGGGTTCTATGGCTACACCTTC. It specifies CASRPQGFYGYTF. The gene calls are TRBV12-2 and TRBJ1-2; the table's D call, TRBD1, has no DNA check behind it. TRBV12-2 is a pseudogene segment. The CDR3 contains 13 residues.

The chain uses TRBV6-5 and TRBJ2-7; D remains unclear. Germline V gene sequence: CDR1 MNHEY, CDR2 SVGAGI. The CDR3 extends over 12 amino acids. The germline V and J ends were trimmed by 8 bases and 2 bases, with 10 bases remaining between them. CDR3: CASVQVPYEQYF. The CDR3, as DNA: TGTGCCAGCGTGCAGGTTCCCTACGAGCAGTACTTC.

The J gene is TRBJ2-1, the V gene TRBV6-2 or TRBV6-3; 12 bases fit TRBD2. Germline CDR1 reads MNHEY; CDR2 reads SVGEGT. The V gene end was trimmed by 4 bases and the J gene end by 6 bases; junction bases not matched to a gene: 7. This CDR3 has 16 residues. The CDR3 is CASSSLAGGRFNEQFF. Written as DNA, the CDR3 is TGTGCCAGCAGTTCTCTAGCGGGGGGGCGCTTCAATGAGCAGTTCTTC.

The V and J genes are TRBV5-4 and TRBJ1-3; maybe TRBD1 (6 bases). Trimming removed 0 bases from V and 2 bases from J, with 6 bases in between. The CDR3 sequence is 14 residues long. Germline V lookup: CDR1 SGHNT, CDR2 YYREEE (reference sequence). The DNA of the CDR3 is TGTGCCAGCAGCTTGGGACAGGCTGGAAACACCATATATTTT. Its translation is CASSLGQAGNTIYF.